This TCR beta chain was sequenced for a study of blood T cell repertoires in COVID-19. Study as a whole: COVID-19 samples, acute and convalescent, were from the United States, Italy and Spain. Sources were T cells, B-cell-depleted T cells, or PBMCs; the material itself was cDNA or gDNA.

A single count supports this clone. CDR3 length equals 18 residues. Germline V gene sequence: CDR1 MGHRA, CDR2 YSYEKL. V dropped 1 base and J dropped 1; count of bases not matched to a gene: 11. In the original analysis: From reference gene primer amplification, estimates of nucleated cell counts were derived. This table comes from immunoSEQ multiplex PCR, and its TCRdb copy is limited to in-frame clones, with some not included. That table furnishes V, J and clone size, whereas the DNA furnished D and trimming. The repertoire holds more than 250,000 clones, with roughly 83% as singletons. The sample consisted of peripheral blood. This receptor was identified in a man in his fifties or sixties who had recovered from COVID-19. V and J are TRBV4-1 and TRBJ1-1; TRBD1 aligns across 8 bases. The CDR3 loop is CASSQAGAGGAGNTEAFF. In DNA form, the CDR3 reads TGCGCCAGCAGCCAAGCTGGAGCAGGGGGCGCGGGGAACACTGAAGCTTTCTTT.